One and the same sample provided the 2 T cell receptor beta chains below, sequenced in a study of blood T cell repertoires in COVID-19 (dated by TCRdb to the early 2020s). Library preparation used the immunoSEQ multiplex PCR assay. The table comes from immuneACCESS by way of TCRdb, which keeps in-frame sequences with V and J called. Part of the clones is missing from these tables; in studies checked, under half for an unresolved V gene and the rest for unknown reasons. This sample gives 65,000 to 70,000 clones in total; roughly 80% of them show up just once. 15% to 20% of the sample goes to the ten largest clones. The sample comprised peripheral blood. These receptors originate from a man at least 80 years old with active COVID-19.

This clone was detected only a few times. This chain uses TRBV10-1 with TRBJ2-1; 9 bases are a match to TRBD2. CDR1 is WNHNN, CDR2 SYGVQD, per germline (reference sequence). The CDR3 has 19 amino acids. J lost 7 bases, V lost 0 bases, and 16 bases had no gene match. CDR3 protein: CASSESRGSSGRRRNEQFF. CDR3 nucleotide sequence: TGCGCCAGCAGTGAGTCGCGGGGGAGTAGCGGGAGAAGGAGGAATGAGCAGTTCTTC.

This clone appeared a single time. The gene calls are TRBV6-2 or TRBV6-3 and TRBJ2-1; D call uncertain. The V end lost 0 bases, the J end lost 2 bases, and 5 bases lay between the germline ends. CDR3 length: 14 residues. From germline, CDR1 is MNHEY and CDR2 SVGEGT. In DNA form, the CDR3 reads TGTGCCAGCAGTTACTCGGGCGCCTACAATGAGCAGTTCTTC. Its protein product is CASSYSGAYNEQFF.